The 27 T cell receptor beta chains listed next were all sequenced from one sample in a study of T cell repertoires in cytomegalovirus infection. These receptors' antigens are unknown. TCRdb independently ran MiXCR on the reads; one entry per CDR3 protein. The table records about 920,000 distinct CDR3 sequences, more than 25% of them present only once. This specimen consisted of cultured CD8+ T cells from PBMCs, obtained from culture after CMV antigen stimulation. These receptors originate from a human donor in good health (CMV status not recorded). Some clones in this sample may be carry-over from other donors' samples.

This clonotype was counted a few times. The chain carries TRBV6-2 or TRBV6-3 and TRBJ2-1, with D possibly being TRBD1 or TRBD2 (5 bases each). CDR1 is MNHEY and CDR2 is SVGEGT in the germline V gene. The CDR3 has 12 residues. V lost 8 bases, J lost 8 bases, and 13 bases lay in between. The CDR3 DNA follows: TGTGCCAGCCGGCCTGGGGGTTATGAGCAGTTCTTC. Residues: CASRPGGYEQFF.

The CDR3 protein is CASSWGTRNSPLHF. Written as DNA, the CDR3 is TGCGCCAGCAGCTGGGGGACCAGGAATTCACCCCTCCACTTT. The V gene is TRBV5-1, the J gene TRBJ1-6; a weak D match, TRBD1 (5 bases). The CDR3 sequence is 14 residues long. Germline loops: CDR1 SGHRS, CDR2 YFSETQ. V gave up 3 bases and J gave up 7 bases, with 11 bases separating them.

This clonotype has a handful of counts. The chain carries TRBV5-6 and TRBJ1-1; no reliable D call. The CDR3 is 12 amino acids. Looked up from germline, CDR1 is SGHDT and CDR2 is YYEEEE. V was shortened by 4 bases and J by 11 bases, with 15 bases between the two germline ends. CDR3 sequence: CASSKSPLEAFF. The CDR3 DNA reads TGTGCCAGCAGCAAATCGCCACTGGAGGCTTTCTTT.

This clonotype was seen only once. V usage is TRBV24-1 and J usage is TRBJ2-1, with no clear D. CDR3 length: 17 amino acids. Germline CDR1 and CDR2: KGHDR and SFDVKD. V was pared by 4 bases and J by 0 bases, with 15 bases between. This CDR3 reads CATSDRMGFGSYNEQFF. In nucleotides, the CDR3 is TGTGCCACCAGTGACAGGATGGGTTTCGGCTCCTACAATGAGCAGTTCTTC.

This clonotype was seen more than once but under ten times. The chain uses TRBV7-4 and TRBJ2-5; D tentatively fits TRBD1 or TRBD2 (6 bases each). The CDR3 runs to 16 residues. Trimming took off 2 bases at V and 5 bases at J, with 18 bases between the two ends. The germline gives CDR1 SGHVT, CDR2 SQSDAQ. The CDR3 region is CASSLWWDEGGETQYF. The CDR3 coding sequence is TGTGCCAGCAGCTTATGGTGGGACGAAGGGGGGGAGACCCAGTACTTC. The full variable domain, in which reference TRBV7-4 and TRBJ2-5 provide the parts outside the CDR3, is GAGVSQSPRYKVAKRGRDVALRCDSISGHVTLYWYRQTLGQGSEVLTYSQSDAQRDKSGRPSGRFSAERPERSVSTLKIQRTEQGDSAVYLCASSLWWDEGGETQYFGPGTRLLVL.

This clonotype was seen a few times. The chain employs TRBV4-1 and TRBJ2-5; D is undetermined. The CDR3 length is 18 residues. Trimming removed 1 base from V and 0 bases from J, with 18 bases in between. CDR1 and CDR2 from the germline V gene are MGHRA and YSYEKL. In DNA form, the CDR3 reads TGCGCCAGCAGCCAAGCTCTGTTTGGTGGGCGGCACCAAGAGACCCAGTACTTC. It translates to CASSQALFGGRHQETQYF.

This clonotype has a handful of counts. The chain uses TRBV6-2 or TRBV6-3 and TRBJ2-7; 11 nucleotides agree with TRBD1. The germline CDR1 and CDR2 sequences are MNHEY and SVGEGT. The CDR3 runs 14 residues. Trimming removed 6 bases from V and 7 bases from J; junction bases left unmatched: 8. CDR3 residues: CASSGTGGFFEQYF. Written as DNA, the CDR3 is TGTGCCAGCAGCGGGACAGGGGGTTTCTTTGAGCAGTACTTC.

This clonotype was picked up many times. The CDR3 loop is CASSPRQGVSYEQYF. The DNA for the CDR3 is TGTGCCAGCAGCCCCCGACAGGGTGTCTCCTACGAGCAGTACTTC. The chain couples TRBV7-8 to TRBJ2-7; TRBD1 aligns across 7 bases. V lost 5 bases, J lost 0 bases, and 7 bases stayed unmatched. The germline V gene has CDR1 SGHVS and CDR2 FQNEAQ. The CDR3 is 15 amino acids.

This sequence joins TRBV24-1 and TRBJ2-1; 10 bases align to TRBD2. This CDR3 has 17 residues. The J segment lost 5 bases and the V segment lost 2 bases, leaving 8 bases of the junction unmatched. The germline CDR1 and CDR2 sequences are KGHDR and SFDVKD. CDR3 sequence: CATSDSRLAGANNEQFF. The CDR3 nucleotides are TGTGCCACCAGTGATTCTCGGCTAGCGGGGGCTAACAATGAGCAGTTCTTC.

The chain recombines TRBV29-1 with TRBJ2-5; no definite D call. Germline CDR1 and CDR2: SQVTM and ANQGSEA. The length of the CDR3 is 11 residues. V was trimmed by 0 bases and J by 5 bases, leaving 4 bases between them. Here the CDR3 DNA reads TGCAGCGTTGAAGATGCGGAGACCCAGTACTTC. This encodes CSVEDAETQYF.

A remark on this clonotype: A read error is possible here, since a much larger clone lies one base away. The CDR3 DNA reads as TGTACCAGCAGCTGGACAGGGGAGGAAAATGAGCAGTTCTTC. This codes for CTSSWTGEENEQFF. The chain carries TRBV7-2 and TRBJ2-1; 9 positions agree with TRBD1. Germline CDR1 and CDR2: SGHTA and FQGNSA. V lost 4 bases to trimming and J lost 7 bases; unmatched junction nucleotides: 5. CDR3 length: 14 amino acids.

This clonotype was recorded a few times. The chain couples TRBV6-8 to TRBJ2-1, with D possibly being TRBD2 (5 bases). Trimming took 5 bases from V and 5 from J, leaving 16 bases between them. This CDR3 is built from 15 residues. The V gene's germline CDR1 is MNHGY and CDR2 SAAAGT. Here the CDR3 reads CASSPAATPHNEQFF. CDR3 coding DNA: TGTGCCAGCAGTCCAGCGGCCACCCCCCACAATGAGCAGTTCTTC.

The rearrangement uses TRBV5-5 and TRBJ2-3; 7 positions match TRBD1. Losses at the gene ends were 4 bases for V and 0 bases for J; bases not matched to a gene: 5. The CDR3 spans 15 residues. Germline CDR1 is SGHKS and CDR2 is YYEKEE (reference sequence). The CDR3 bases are TGTGCCAGCAGCGGGGGACAGTATAGCACAGATACGCAGTATTTT. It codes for CASSGGQYSTDTQYF.

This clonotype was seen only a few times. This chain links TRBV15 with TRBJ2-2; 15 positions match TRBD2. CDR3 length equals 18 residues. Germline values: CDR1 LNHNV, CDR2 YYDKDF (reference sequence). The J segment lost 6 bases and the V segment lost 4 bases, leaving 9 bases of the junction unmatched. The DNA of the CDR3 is TGTGCCACCAGCACCGGACTAGCGGGGGGGCTGGAGGCCGGGGAGCTGTTTTTT. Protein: CATSTGLAGGLEAGELFF.

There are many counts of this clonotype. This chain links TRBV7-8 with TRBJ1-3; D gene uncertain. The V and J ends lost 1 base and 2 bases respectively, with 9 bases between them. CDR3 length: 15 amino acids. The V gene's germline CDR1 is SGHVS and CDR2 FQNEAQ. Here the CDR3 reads CASSLEQSTGNTIYF. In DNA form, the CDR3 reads TGTGCCAGCAGCTTAGAACAGTCTACTGGAAACACCATATATTTT. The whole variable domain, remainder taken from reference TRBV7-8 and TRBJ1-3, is GAGVSQSPRYKVAKRGQDVALRCDPISGHVSLFWYQQALGQGPEFLTYFQNEAQLDKSGLPSDRFFAERPEGSVSTLKIQRTQQEDSAVYLCASSLEQSTGNTIYFGEGSWLTVV.

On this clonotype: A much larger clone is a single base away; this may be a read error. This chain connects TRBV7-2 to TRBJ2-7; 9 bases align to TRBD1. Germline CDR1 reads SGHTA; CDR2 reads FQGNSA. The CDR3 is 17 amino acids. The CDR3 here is CANSSPNRDRDLDEQYF. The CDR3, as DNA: TGTGCCAACAGCTCTCCGAACCGGGACAGGGATCTGGACGAGCAGTACTTC.

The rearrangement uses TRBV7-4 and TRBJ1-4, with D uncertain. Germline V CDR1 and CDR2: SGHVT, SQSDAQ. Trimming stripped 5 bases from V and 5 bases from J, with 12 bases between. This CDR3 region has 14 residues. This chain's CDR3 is CASSGWDMNEKLFF. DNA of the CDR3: TGTGCCAGCAGCGGATGGGATATGAATGAAAAACTGTTTTTT.

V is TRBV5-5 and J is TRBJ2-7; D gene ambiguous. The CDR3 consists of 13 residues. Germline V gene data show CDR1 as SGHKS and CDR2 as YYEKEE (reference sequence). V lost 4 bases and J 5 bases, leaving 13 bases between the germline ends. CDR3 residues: CASSLHLRNEQYV. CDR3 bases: TGTGCCAGCAGCCTACACCTCCGGAACGAGCAGTACGTC.

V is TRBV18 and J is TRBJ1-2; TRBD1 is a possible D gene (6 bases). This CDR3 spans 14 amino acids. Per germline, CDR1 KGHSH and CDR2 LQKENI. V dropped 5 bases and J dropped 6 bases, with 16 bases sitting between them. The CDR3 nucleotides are TGTGCCAGCTCATCGGCCGGGGACACAAATGGCTACACCTTC. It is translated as CASSSAGDTNGYTF.

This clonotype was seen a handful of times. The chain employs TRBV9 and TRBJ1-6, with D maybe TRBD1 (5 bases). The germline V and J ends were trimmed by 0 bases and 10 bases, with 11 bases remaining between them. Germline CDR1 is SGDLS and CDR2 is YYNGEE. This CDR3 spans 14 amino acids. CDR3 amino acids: CASSVEGDRSPLHF. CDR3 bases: TGTGCCAGCAGCGTAGAAGGGGATCGCTCACCCCTCCACTTT. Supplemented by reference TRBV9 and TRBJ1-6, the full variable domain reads DSGVTQTPKHLITATGQRVTLRCSPRSGDLSVYWYQQSLDQGLQFLIQYYNGEERAKGNILERFSAQQFPDLHSELNLSSLELGDSALYFCASSVEGDRSPLHFGNGTRLTVT.

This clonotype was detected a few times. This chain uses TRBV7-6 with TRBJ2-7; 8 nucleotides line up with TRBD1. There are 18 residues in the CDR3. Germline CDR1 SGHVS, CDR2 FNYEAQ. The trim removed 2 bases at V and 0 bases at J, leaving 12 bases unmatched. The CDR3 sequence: CASSLSQGAGTSSYEQYF. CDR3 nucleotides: TGTGCCAGCAGCTTATCCCAGGGGGCAGGAACTAGCTCCTACGAGCAGTACTTC.

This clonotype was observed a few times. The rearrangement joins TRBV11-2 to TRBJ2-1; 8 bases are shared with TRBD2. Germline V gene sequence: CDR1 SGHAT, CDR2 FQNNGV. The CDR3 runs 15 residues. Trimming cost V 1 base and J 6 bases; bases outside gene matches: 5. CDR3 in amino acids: CASSLARGAVNEQFF. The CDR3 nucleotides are TGTGCCAGCAGCTTAGCGCGGGGGGCGGTCAATGAGCAGTTCTTC.

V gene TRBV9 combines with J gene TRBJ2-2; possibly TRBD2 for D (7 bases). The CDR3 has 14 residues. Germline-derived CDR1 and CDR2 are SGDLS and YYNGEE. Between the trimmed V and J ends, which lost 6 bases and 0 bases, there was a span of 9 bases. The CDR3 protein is CASKGGPNTGELFF. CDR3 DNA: TGTGCCAGCAAGGGGGGGCCGAACACCGGGGAGCTGTTTTTT. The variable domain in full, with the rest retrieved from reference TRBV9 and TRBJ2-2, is DSGVTQTPKHLITATGQRVTLRCSPRSGDLSVYWYQQSLDQGLQFLIQYYNGEERAKGNILERFSAQQFPDLHSELNLSSLELGDSALYFCASKGGPNTGELFFGEGSRLTVL.

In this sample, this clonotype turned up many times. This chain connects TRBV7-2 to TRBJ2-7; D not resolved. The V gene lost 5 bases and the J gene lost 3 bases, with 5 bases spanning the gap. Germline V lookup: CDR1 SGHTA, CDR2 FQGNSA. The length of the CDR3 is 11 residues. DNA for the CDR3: TGTGCCAGCAGCAACCTCTACGAGCAGTACGTC. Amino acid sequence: CASSNLYEQYV.

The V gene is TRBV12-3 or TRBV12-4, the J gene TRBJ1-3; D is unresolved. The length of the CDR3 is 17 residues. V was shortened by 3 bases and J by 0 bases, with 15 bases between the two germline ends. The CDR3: CASSLGMDLFSGNTIYF. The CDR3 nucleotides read TGTGCCAGCAGTTTGGGGATGGATCTATTCTCTGGAAACACCATATATTTT.

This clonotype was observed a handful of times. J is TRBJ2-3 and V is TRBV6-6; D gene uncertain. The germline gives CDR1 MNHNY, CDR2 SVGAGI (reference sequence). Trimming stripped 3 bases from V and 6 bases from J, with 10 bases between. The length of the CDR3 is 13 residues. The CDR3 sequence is CASSYGSWDTQYF. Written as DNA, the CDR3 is TGTGCCAGCAGTTATGGCTCCTGGGATACGCAGTATTTT.

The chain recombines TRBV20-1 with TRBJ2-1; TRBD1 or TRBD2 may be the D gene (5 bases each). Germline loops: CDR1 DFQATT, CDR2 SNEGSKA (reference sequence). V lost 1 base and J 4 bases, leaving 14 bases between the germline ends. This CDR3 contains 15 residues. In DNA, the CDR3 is TGCAGTGCTAGAGCCGTGGGTGGGGGATACAATGAGCAGTTCTTC. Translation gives CSARAVGGGYNEQFF.